A single sample is the source of the 7 T cell receptor beta chains below, sequenced in a study of blood T cells in healthy people across ages. A second PCR, run for roughly 7 to 12 cycles, used a sample-barcoded 5' primer plus a J-beta primer mix. TCRdb reprocessed the 5' RACE reads via MiXCR and lists one record per CDR3 protein. The data show hundreds of thousands of distinct CDR3 sequences, approximately 25% seen once. The same sample was also used in a study of T cells of mothers and their children.

Sequencing was done on a sample of blood. The receptors stem from a boy younger than 18 in good health.

The chain combines TRBV5-1 with TRBJ2-7; D gene ambiguous. Germline V gives CDR1 SGHRS, CDR2 YFSETQ. The CDR3 loop spans 17 amino acids. V gave up 0 bases and J gave up 1 base, with 17 bases separating them. CDR3 protein: CASSLAVSPIESYEQYF. In DNA, the CDR3 is TGCGCCAGCAGCTTGGCAGTCAGTCCTATAGAATCCTACGAGCAGTACTTC. The complete variable domain, with remaining parts taken from reference TRBV5-1 and TRBJ2-7, reads KAGVTQTPRYLIKTRGQQVTLSCSPISGHRSVSWYQQTPGQGLQFLFEYFSETQRNKGNFPGRFSGRQFSNSRSEMNVSTLELGDSALYLCASSLAVSPIESYEQYFGPGTRLTVT.

This chain joins TRBV12-3 or TRBV12-4 and TRBJ1-2; D unresolved. The CDR3 consists of 13 residues. V lost 5 bases and J lost 4, with 11 bases in between. CDR3: CASSRMESYGYTF. For the CDR3, the DNA is TGTGCCAGCAGTAGGATGGAAAGCTATGGCTACACCTTC.

This clonotype occurred a few times. This sequence joins TRBV29-1 and TRBJ2-5, with 8 bases fitting TRBD2. CDR1 is SQVTM and CDR2 is ANQGSEA in the germline V gene. This CDR3 has 13 amino acids. Losses at the gene ends were 7 bases for V and 2 bases for J; bases not matched to a gene: 6. This chain's CDR3 is CSAEAGAQETQYF. The CDR3 DNA reads TGCAGCGCCGAAGCGGGGGCTCAAGAGACCCAGTACTTC.

In this sample, this clonotype turned up a few times. The V gene is TRBV6-1, the J gene TRBJ1-1; weak D call: TRBD1 (5 bases). The ends were cut back, 6 bases at V and 1 base at J, with 21 bases in the middle. CDR3 size: 17 residues. The germline V gene has CDR1 MNHNS and CDR2 SASEGT. The CDR3, as DNA: TGTGCCAGCAGGGTGCCCCTCAGGACATCGAGGAACACTGAAGCTTTCTTT. Protein product: CASRVPLRTSRNTEAFF.

In this sample, this clonotype turned up a few times. The chain couples TRBV6-2 or TRBV6-3 to TRBJ2-3, with a possible D match to TRBD2 (5 bases). The CDR3 consists of 14 residues. The V and J ends lost 3 bases and 4 bases respectively, with 11 bases between them. CDR1 MNHEY and CDR2 SVGEGT come from the germline V gene. The CDR3 here is CASSYLLVPDTQYF. The DNA for the CDR3 is TGTGCCAGCAGTTATCTACTAGTGCCAGATACGCAGTATTTT.

The chain employs TRBV6-2 or TRBV6-3 and TRBJ1-1; possibly TRBD1 for D (5 bases). Germline CDR1 is MNHEY and CDR2 is SVGEGT. This CDR3 comprises 14 residues. With 5 bases removed from V and 4 bases from J, the gap between germline ends came to 14 bases. The CDR3 protein is CASSIAGVPTEAFF. DNA of the CDR3: TGTGCCAGCAGTATCGCGGGGGTGCCCACTGAAGCTTTCTTT.

Comments on this clonotype: One end of the junction varies from germline; a read error may be responsible. This chain uses TRBV5-1 with TRBJ2-7; unclear D gene. Looked up from germline, CDR1 is SGHRS and CDR2 is YFSETQ. The CDR3 sequence is 14 residues long. The DNA of the CDR3 is TGCGCCGGCAGCTTGGATGGTGGGTCCTACGAGCAGTACTTC. Translation gives CAGSLDGGSYEQYF.